These 5 T cell receptor beta chains share one sample of origin, sequenced in a study of molecular identifiers for immune sequencing clone quantification (dated by TCRdb to about 2018). Library generation was performed with PCR. The instrument given in TCRdb is Illumina MiSeq. The raw public reads went through TCRdb reprocessing: fastp at Q25, MiXCR clone calling, in-frame beta chains kept. Every CDR3 protein is listed once, alongside the most common genes and DNA of its rows. The sample data list 38,000 or so distinct CDR3 sequences, and less than 20% of these were observed just once. Under 8.5% of the sample belongs to the ten largest clones. Specimen: naive CD8+ T cells from blood, with Jurkat cell RNA spiked in. This sample's cell subset or site label indicates: FACS-sorted CD8+CD4-CCR7+CD45RA+ naive T cells. Every receptor here comes from a human donor in good health. Some libraries in this study had Jurkat cell RNA spiked in.

The rearrangement links TRBV28 to TRBJ1-5, with no clear D. V shed 7 bases and J shed 7 bases, with 20 bases lying between them. This CDR3 comprises 15 residues. In germline, CDR1 is MDHEN, CDR2 SYDVKM. The CDR3 sequence: CASMGIQGWKQPQHF. The CDR3 DNA is TGTGCCAGCATGGGCATACAAGGGTGGAAGCAGCCCCAGCATTTT.

This clonotype came up many times. V gene TRBV2 combines with J gene TRBJ2-7; 11 bases map to TRBD2. This CDR3 has 17 amino acids. The germline CDR1 and CDR2 sequences are SNHLY and FYNNEI. V was clipped by 2 bases and J by 0 bases; unmatched bases: 6. DNA of the CDR3: TGTGCCAGCAGTGAAAGGATCACTAGCGGGAGCTCCTACGAGCAGTACTTC. Amino acid sequence: CASSERITSGSSYEQYF.

This clonotype has at least ten counts. The genes are TRBV29-1 and TRBJ1-2, with D perhaps TRBD1 (6 bases). The CDR3 is 13 amino acids. Trimming cost V 2 bases and J 5 bases, with 12 bases left between them. The V gene's germline CDR1 is SQVTM and CDR2 ANQGSEA. The CDR3 is CSVERTDLYGYTF. The CDR3 region has the DNA TGCAGCGTTGAAAGGACAGATCTTTATGGCTACACCTTC.

This clonotype was detected a few times. V is TRBV5-1 and J is TRBJ2-7, with TRBD2 matching 11 bases. The CDR3 extends over 15 amino acids. Germline CDR1 reads SGHRS; CDR2 reads YFSETQ. V was pared by 7 bases and J by 0 bases, with 6 bases of the junction left unmatched. The CDR3 coding sequence is TGCGCCAGCGCCGGACTAGCGGGTGTCTCCTACGAGCAGTACTTC. It translates to CASAGLAGVSYEQYF.

This clonotype was observed many times. The rearrangement joins TRBV9 to TRBJ2-7; TRBD2 agrees at 8 bases. CDR1 and CDR2 from the germline V gene are SGDLS and YYNGEE. V was pared by 0 bases and J by 3 bases, with 5 bases of the junction left unmatched. The CDR3 has 15 residues. CDR3 amino acids: CASSVAGGLSYEQYF. CDR3 DNA sequence: TGTGCCAGCAGCGTAGCGGGAGGGTTAAGCTACGAGCAGTACTTC.